The 13 T cell receptor beta chains reported below all come from one sample, sequenced in a study of CD8 T cells in ankylosing spondylitis. One entry per CDR3 protein results from TCRdb running MiXCR on the 5' RACE reads. The data contain approximately 300,000 distinct CDR3 sequences, roughly 20% of them singletons. Sequencing input: blood, either unsorted or a sorted T cell fraction (not recorded which). These receptors were taken from a male donor with ankylosing spondylitis or in good health (not recorded which).

The genes are TRBV12-3 or TRBV12-4 and TRBJ2-3; possibly TRBD1 for D (5 bases). The V gene lost 2 bases and the J gene lost 3 bases, with 9 bases spanning the gap. This CDR3 is 14 amino acids long. The DNA of the CDR3 is TGTGCCAGCAGTTTATGGCAGGGAACAGATACGCAGTATTTT. Its protein product is CASSLWQGTDTQYF.

The chain links TRBV20-1 to TRBJ1-5; weak D call: TRBD1 (5 bases). This CDR3 region has 13 residues. V lost 2 bases and J 5 bases, leaving 10 bases between the germline ends. CDR1 is DFQATT, CDR2 SNEGSKA, per germline (reference sequence). CDR3 nucleotides: TGCAGTGCTAGACAGGGCTTGGATCAGCCCCAGCATTTT. Translated, it gives CSARQGLDQPQHF.

The table lists this clonotype with a few counts. V usage is TRBV27 and J usage is TRBJ2-3; no clear D gene. This CDR3 contains 15 residues. Looked up from germline, CDR1 is MNHEY and CDR2 is SMNVEV (reference sequence). Between the trimmed V and J ends, which lost 2 bases and 2 bases, there was a span of 11 bases. CDR3 sequence: CASSLGVPNTDTQYF. The CDR3 DNA is TGTGCCAGCAGTTTAGGTGTTCCCAACACAGATACGCAGTATTTT.

The chain is built from TRBV6-1 and TRBJ2-3; 9 nucleotides agree with TRBD1. After removal of 6 bases from V and 4 bases from J, the junction contained 5 bases not matched to a gene. The V gene's germline CDR1 is MNHNS and CDR2 SASEGT. This CDR3 is 14 amino acids long. CDR3 DNA: TGTGCCAGCAGGTCGACAGGGGGATCAGATACGCAGTATTTT. Amino acid sequence: CASRSTGGSDTQYF.

This clonotype was observed a few times. The rearrangement links TRBV7-8 to TRBJ1-5, with TRBD1 matching over 7 bases. The CDR3 length is 14 residues. V gave up 4 bases and J gave up 7 bases; unmatched junction bases: 7. The germline V gene encodes CDR1 SGHVS and CDR2 FQNEAQ. The CDR3 loop is CASSSQGTNQPQHF. The CDR3 bases are TGTGCCAGCAGCTCACAGGGGACCAACCAGCCCCAGCATTTT.

This clonotype was observed a handful of times. This chain joins TRBV20-1 and TRBJ2-1; 7 bases match TRBD2. This CDR3 contains 14 residues. Germline-derived CDR1 and CDR2 are DFQATT and SNEGSKA (reference sequence). The junction had 5 bases not matched to a gene; V was cut back by 2 bases and J by 4 bases. CDR3 sequence: CSARKRDGYNEQFF. In nucleotides, the CDR3 is TGCAGTGCTAGAAAGCGGGATGGTTACAATGAGCAGTTCTTC.

This clonotype has more than one count but fewer than ten. The chain recombines TRBV6-1 with TRBJ1-1; D ambiguous. Germline lookup yields CDR1 MNHNS and CDR2 SASEGT. V was cut by 3 bases and J by 0 bases, with 8 bases left in between. This CDR3 comprises 14 residues. The CDR3 here is CASSEVGMNTEAFF. DNA of the CDR3: TGTGCCAGCAGTGAGGTGGGGATGAACACTGAAGCTTTCTTT.

This clonotype turned up a few times. The rearrangement links TRBV29-1 to TRBJ2-3; TRBD1 or TRBD2 may be the D gene (5 bases each). This CDR3 is built from 13 residues. V shed 5 bases and J shed 2 bases, with 11 bases lying between them. The germline CDR1 and CDR2 sequences are SQVTM and ANQGSEA. CDR3: CSVRGDITDTQYF. As DNA, the CDR3 is TGCAGCGTTAGGGGAGATATCACAGATACGCAGTATTTT.

This sequence joins TRBV4-1 and TRBJ1-2, with D hard to call. Per the germline V gene, CDR1 is MGHRA and CDR2 is YSYEKL. There are 14 residues in the CDR3. V lost 0 bases and J lost 8, with 13 bases in between. The CDR3 reads CASSQDWQVGGYTF. The CDR3 coding sequence is TGCGCCAGCAGCCAAGATTGGCAGGTGGGGGGCTACACCTTC.

Many counts were recorded for this clonotype. The chain uses TRBV5-1 and TRBJ2-1; 7 nucleotides line up with TRBD1. This CDR3 is 15 amino acids long. Germline V gene sequence: CDR1 SGHRS, CDR2 YFSETQ. The V gene end was trimmed by 4 bases and the J gene end by 5 bases; junction bases not matched to a gene: 9. Here the CDR3 reads CASSTMTGTNNEQFF. Here the CDR3 DNA reads TGCGCCAGCAGCACCATGACAGGGACCAACAATGAGCAGTTCTTC.

The V gene is TRBV5-1, the J gene TRBJ2-1, with D possibly TRBD2 on 5 matching bases. The CDR3 contains 16 residues. The V gene's germline CDR1 is SGHRS and CDR2 YFSETQ. Trimming pared 1 base from V and 2 bases from J, leaving 13 bases between. DNA of the CDR3: TGCGCCAGCAGCTTGAATGAGGTGGGAGCCTACAATGAGCAGTTCTTC. Protein: CASSLNEVGAYNEQFF. The variable domain in full, with the rest retrieved from reference TRBV5-1 and TRBJ2-1, is KAGVTQTPRYLIKTRGQQVTLSCSPISGHRSVSWYQQTPGQGLQFLFEYFSETQRNKGNFPGRFSGRQFSNSRSEMNVSTLELGDSALYLCASSLNEVGAYNEQFFGPGTRLTVL.

This clonotype has just a few counts. The rearrangement joins TRBV2 to TRBJ2-5, with 7 bases fitting TRBD2. J gave up 2 bases and V 1 base, and 7 bases lay outside the gene matches. Germline assignment: CDR1 SNHLY and CDR2 FYNNEI. This CDR3 comprises 16 residues. The CDR3 spells CASSEGGLSGQETQYF. The CDR3 nucleotides read TGTGCCAGCAGTGAAGGGGGACTAAGCGGTCAAGAGACCCAGTACTTC. Variable domain in full (rest from reference TRBV2 and TRBJ2-5): EPEVTQTPSHQVTQMGQEVILRCVPISNHLYFYWYRQILGQKVEFLVSFYNNEISEKSEIFDDQFSVERPDGSNFTLKIRSTKLEDSAMYFCASSEGGLSGQETQYFGPGTRLLVL.

This clonotype was seen many times. J is TRBJ2-5 and V is TRBV9, with a possible D match to TRBD2 (7 bases). CDR1 and CDR2 (germline): SGDLS, YYNGEE. V lost 4 bases and J 1 base, leaving 14 bases between the germline ends. This CDR3 is built from 15 residues. DNA of the CDR3: TGTGCCAGCAGCAACGGGGGGCTTATCCAAGAGACCCAGTACTTC. This codes for CASSNGGLIQETQYF.